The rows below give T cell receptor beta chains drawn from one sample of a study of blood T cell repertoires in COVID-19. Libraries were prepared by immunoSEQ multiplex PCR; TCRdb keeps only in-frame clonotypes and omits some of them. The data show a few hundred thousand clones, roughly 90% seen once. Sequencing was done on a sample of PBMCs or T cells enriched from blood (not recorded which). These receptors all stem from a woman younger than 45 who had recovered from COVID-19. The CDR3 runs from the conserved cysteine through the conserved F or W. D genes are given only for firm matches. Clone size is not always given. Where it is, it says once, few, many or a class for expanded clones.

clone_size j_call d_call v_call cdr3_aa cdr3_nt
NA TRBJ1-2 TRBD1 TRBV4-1 CASSQDRQGANYGYTF TGCGCCAGCAGCCAAGACCGACAGGGGGCTAACTATGGCTACACCTTC
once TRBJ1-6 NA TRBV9 CASSGDPNNSPLHF TGTGCCAGCAGCGGAGATCCAAATAATTCACCCCTCCACTTT
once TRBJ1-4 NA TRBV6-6 CASSYSGQANEKLFF TGTGCCAGCAGTTACTCGGGGCAGGCCAATGAAAAACTGTTTTTT
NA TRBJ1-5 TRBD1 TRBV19 CASSIGTEDQPQHF TGTGCCAGTAGTATCGGGACAGAAGATCAGCCCCAGCATTTT
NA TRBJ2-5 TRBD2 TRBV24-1 CATAAGARETQYF TGTGCCACCGCAGCGGGGGCGCGGGAGACCCAGTACTTC
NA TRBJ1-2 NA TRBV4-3 CASSQDRGRGYTF TGCGCCAGCAGCCAAGATCGGGGTCGGGGCTACACCTTC
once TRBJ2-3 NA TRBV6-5 CASNQGGRTDTQYF TGTGCCAGCAACCAGGGGGGACGCACAGATACGCAGTATTTT
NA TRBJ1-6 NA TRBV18 CASSGQFYNSPLHF TGTGCCAGCTCCGGACAGTTCTATAATTCACCCCTCCACTTT
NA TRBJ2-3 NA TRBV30 CAFIPGEETSTDTQYF TGTGCCTTCATACCGGGGGAAGAAACTAGCACAGATACGCAGTATTTT
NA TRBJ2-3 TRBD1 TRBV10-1 CASGSGQGVLDTQYF TGCGCCAGCGGATCGGGACAGGGGGTGTTAGATACGCAGTATTTT
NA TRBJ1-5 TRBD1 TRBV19 CASSLRGGLSNQPQHF TGTGCCAGTAGTTTGCGAGGGGGCTTAAGCAATCAGCCCCAGCATTTT
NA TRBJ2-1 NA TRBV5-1 CASSLVGGADNEQFF TGCGCCAGCAGCTTGGTAGGGGGGGCCGACAATGAGCAGTTCTTC
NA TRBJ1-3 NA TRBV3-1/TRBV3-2 CASSQDRQASSGNTIYF TGTGCCAGCAGCCAAGATCGACAGGCCAGCTCTGGAAACACCATATATTTT
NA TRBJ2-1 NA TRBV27 CASSLSRDAYNEQFF TGTGCCAGCAGTTTATCGCGGGACGCCTACAATGAGCAGTTCTTC
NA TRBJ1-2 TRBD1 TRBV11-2 CASSLPRQGGRYTF TGTGCCAGCAGCTTACCCCGACAGGGAGGTCGCTACACCTTC
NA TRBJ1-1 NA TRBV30 CAWSVINLGRLNTEAFF TGTGCCTGGAGTGTTATAAATTTGGGCAGATTGAACACTGAAGCTTTCTTT
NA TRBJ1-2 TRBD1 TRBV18 CASSAGQGYGYTF TGTGCCAGCTCAGCAGGACAGGGCTATGGCTACACCTTC
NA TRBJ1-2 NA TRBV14 CASSQAGSGREGYTF TGTGCCAGCAGCCAAGCGGGGAGCGGGAGGGAAGGCTACACCTTC
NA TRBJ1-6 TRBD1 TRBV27 CASSFSGQGSPSDSPLHF TGTGCCAGCAGTTTCTCGGGACAGGGGTCCCCTTCGGATTCACCCCTCCACTTT
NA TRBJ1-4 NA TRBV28 CASSLWSQGGEKLFF TGTGCCAGCAGTTTATGGTCACAGGGCGGCGAAAAACTGTTTTTT
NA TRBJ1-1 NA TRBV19 CASSIMAPTAEAFF TGTGCCAGTAGTATAATGGCCCCAACAGCTGAAGCTTTCTTT
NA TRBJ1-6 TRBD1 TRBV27 CASRWGTGGLSPLHF TGTGCCAGCAGATGGGGGACAGGGGGCTTATCACCCCTCCACTTT
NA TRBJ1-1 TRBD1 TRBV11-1 CASSRDRVGEAFF TGTGCCAGCAGCCGGGACAGGGTTGGTGAAGCTTTCTTT
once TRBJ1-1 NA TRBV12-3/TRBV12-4 CASSPRQNTEAFF TGTGCCAGCAGCCCGAGACAGAACACTGAAGCTTTCTTT
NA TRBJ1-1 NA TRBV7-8 CASSARLRGTEAFF TGTGCCAGCAGCGCCCGTCTCCGGGGAACTGAAGCTTTCTTT
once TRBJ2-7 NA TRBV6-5 CASSYSRSYEQYF TGTGCCAGCAGTTACTCCAGGTCCTACGAGCAGTACTTC
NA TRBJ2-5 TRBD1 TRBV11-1 CASRDRGLEETQYF TGTGCCAGCAGGGACAGGGGGCTTGAAGAGACCCAGTACTTC
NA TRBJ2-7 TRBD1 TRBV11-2 CASNRWTGNTYEQYF TGTGCCAGCAACAGATGGACAGGGAATACCTACGAGCAGTACTTC
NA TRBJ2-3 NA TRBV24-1 CATSDPGLGKDTQYF TGTGCCACCAGTGATCCAGGGCTAGGGAAAGATACGCAGTATTTT
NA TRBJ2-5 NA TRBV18 CASSRAQTEETQYF TGTGCCAGCTCACGGGCCCAGACCGAAGAGACCCAGTACTTC
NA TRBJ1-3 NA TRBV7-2 CASSPPSSGNTIYF TGTGCCAGCAGCCCTCCCAGCTCTGGAAACACCATATATTTT
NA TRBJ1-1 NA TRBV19 CASSNSYGNTEAFF TGTGCCAGTAGTAACTCATACGGGAACACTGAAGCTTTCTTT
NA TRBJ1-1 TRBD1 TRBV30 CAWSAGGTEAFF TGTGCCTGGAGTGCAGGGGGCACTGAAGCTTTCTTT
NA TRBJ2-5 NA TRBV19 CASSIQDSKETQYF TGTGCCAGTAGTATTCAGGACAGCAAAGAGACCCAGTACTTC
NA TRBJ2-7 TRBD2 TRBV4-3 CASSQEVAGTYEQYF TGCGCCAGCAGCCAAGAGGTAGCGGGGACCTACGAGCAGTACTTC
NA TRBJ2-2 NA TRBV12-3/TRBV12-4 CASTEGVGGELFF TGTGCCAGCACCGAGGGGGTAGGCGGGGAGCTGTTTTTT
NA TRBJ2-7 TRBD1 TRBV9 CASSASGTGTYEQYF TGTGCCAGCAGCGCATCCGGGACAGGGACCTACGAGCAGTACTTC
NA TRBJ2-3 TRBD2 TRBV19 CASAIVSVAGDTDTQYF TGTGCCAGTGCTATTGTCTCAGTAGCGGGGGACACAGATACGCAGTATTTT